This TCR beta chain was observed in a study of T cell responses to AZD1222 COVID-19 vaccine (dated by TCRdb to about 2021). Looking at the study overall: TCR sequencing was performed for more than 230 trial participants, of whom about 200 were given two doses of AZD1222 and some 26 were given two doses of MenACWY control vaccine. Enrollment into the trials was organized by age into subgroups of 18-55, 56-69 and 70-plus years, and those subgroups contained approximately 150, 30 and 60 TCR-sequenced participants, respectively. Paper-wide results and their limitations: The 56-69-year group was small, and its depth increase did not reach significance, likely because of low power. Only five to seven AZD1222 recipients were SARS-CoV-2 seropositive at baseline, limiting conclusions about previously exposed vaccinees. Vaccine-associated CD4 TCRs spanned the whole spike protein, with dominant responses in regions 160-218 and 743-854. Because no day 14 peak-response samples were available, the repertoires could be characterized only after the peak T cell response. Most participants were white British and females outnumbered males, and the authors suggested that clonal diversity may have been underestimated. Epitopes outside the regions mutated in the B.1.351 and B.1.1.7 variants were reportedly recognized by nearly half of the unique spike-specific TCRs. After two AZD1222 doses, both the breadth and the depth of spike-specific TCRs were significantly higher than at day 0 and than in MenACWY recipients.

The CDR3 regions of human TCRbeta chains were analyzed by immunosequencing. The published analysis was carried out like this. Repertoire TCRs were checked for matches against a reference library of SARS-CoV-2-specific TCRs that had been generated using the MIRA antigen-specificity platform. Breadth meant the fraction of unique TCRs that were SARS-CoV-2-associated, whereas depth meant the fraction of total T cells that were SARS-CoV-2-associated. Using the MIRA data, each spike-specific TCR was mapped to the spike region that the TCR reacts to and placed in a CD4 or CD8 class. Log10-transformed breadth and depth values were compared by one-way ANOVA with Sidak's multiple comparisons tests. This immuneACCESS table, as held by TCRdb, lists in-frame sequences with V and J called but not all clones. Of the missing ones, under half trace to an unresolved V gene in checked studies; the others have no known cause. V and J calls and clone size come straight from that table; D and trimming were deduced from the DNA. This sample is represented by some 120,000 clones; roughly 88% of them were singletons. The ten largest clones take up about 19% of the sample.

Interpreted using the paper, the time point label stands for: baseline before first vaccination. The sample's treatment or condition label, in plain terms: meningococcal conjugate vaccine given as trial control. Samples from vaccinated people were obtained from the UK trials COV001 and COV002, which included a single-blind randomized controlled phase 2/3 trial of AZD1222 (ChAdOx1 nCoV-19) in healthy adults. For TCRbeta chain sequencing, PBMC samples were collected from trial participants at day 0 and at day 28 after the second dose. For this chain, trimming is 3 bases at the V end and 2 bases at the J end, and the number of junction bases without a gene match is 2. Including cysteine and phenylalanine, the CDR3 has 16 amino acids. CDR3 DNA only is kept here, 48 bases in frame from base 1. CDR1 and CDR2 were assigned from the germline V gene (reference sequence) as LNHDA and SQIVND. Concerning this clone: No cognate antigen has been identified for it. It has no much larger one-base neighbor in the sample; base qualities were not kept.

This sequence originates from an adult in good health. This receptor chain uses TRBV19 and TRBJ1-5; 12 central nucleotides agree with TRBD1. The sequencing used peripheral blood, collected on day 0 of MenACWY control vaccination. The CDR3 in this case is CASSMGQGAGNQPQHF. The nucleotides are TGTGCCAGTAGTATGGGACAGGGGGCCGGCAATCAGCCCCAGCATTTT.